The 9 T cell receptor beta chains given below trace back to one sample, sequenced in a study of shared clonotypes between healthy human individuals. Assay used: immunoSEQ multiplex PCR; TCRdb lists only in-frame clones, some missing. The sample carries 1.6 million or so clones, about 96% recorded once. Sequenced: naive CD4+ T cells sorted from blood. Noted subset: CD45RA+ positively selected. These receptors were collected from a man younger than 40 in good health.

This clone was detected once. This chain joins TRBV5-8 and TRBJ1-1; D possibly corresponds to TRBD1 (5 bases). The length of the CDR3 is 14 residues. Germline V gives CDR1 SGHTS, CDR2 YDEGEE. V lost 1 base and J lost 4, with 11 bases in between. CDR3 sequence (DNA): TGTGCCAGCAGCTTGTTTCAGGGTAGCACTGAAGCTTTCTTT. It is translated as CASSLFQGSTEAFF. Complete variable domain (other parts from reference TRBV5-8 and TRBJ1-1): EAGVTQSPTHLIKTRGQQATLRCSPISGHTSVYWYQQALGLGLQFLLWYDEGEERNRGNFPPRFSGRQFPNYSSELNVNALELEDSALYLCASSLFQGSTEAFFGQGTRLTVV.

The V gene is TRBV18, the J gene TRBJ1-1, with D perhaps matching TRBD1 (6 bases). Germline loops: CDR1 KGHSH, CDR2 LQKENI. The V end was cut by 5 bases, the J end by 6 bases, with 19 bases between. The CDR3 consists of 15 residues. The CDR3 bases are TGTGCCAGCTCAGTACAGGGTTTTCGTCCCGCTGAAGCTTTCTTT. Protein sequence: CASSVQGFRPAEAFF. Full variable domain (rest looked up from reference TRBV18 and TRBJ1-1): NAGVMQNPRHLVRRRGQEARLRCSPMKGHSHVYWYRQLPEEGLKFMVYLQKENIIDESGMPKERFSAEFPKEGPSILRIQQVVRGDSAAYFCASSVQGFRPAEAFFGQGTRLTVV.

This clone was seen just once. This chain connects TRBV6-6 to TRBJ2-7; 8 bases match TRBD2. Germline V lookup: CDR1 MNHNY, CDR2 SVGAGI (reference sequence). The CDR3 contains 16 residues. After removal of 6 bases from V and 2 bases from J, the junction contained 12 bases not matched to a gene. CDR3 sequence: CASRGLGREAAYEQYF. The CDR3 DNA sequence: TGTGCCAGCAGGGGCCTGGGGCGGGAGGCCGCCTACGAGCAGTACTTC.

This clone appeared a few times. This rearrangement joins TRBV7-2 to TRBJ2-2; D is perhaps TRBD2 (6 bases). This CDR3 region has 13 residues. Germline V gives CDR1 SGHTA, CDR2 FQGNSA. V lost 5 bases and J 7 bases, leaving 11 bases between the germline ends. The CDR3 DNA reads TGTGCCAGCAGCCCCGGAGGGAGCGGGGAGCTGTTTTTT. Its translation: CASSPGGSGELFF.

The count of this clone is one. The gene calls are TRBV29-1 and TRBJ2-1; D is undetermined. This CDR3 has 17 amino acids. Germline V gene sequence: CDR1 SQVTM, CDR2 ANQGSEA. V shed 4 bases and J shed 0 bases, with 19 bases lying between them. The CDR3 here is CSVVRAVGSSSYNEQFF. The CDR3 DNA reads TGCAGCGTTGTTCGGGCGGTGGGATCCAGCTCCTACAATGAGCAGTTCTTC.

This chain connects TRBV5-1 to TRBJ2-5; D ambiguous. The CDR3 length is 14 residues. Germline V gives CDR1 SGHRS, CDR2 YFSETQ. Trimming cost V 0 bases and J 0 bases, with 6 bases left between them. Here the CDR3 DNA reads TGCGCCAGCAGCTTGGCAGACCACCAAGAGACCCAGTACTTC. This gives the protein CASSLADHQETQYF.

The chain has TRBV11-2 and TRBJ2-3; D gene ambiguous. V was cut by 1 base and J by 0 bases, with 8 bases left in between. Germline CDR1 and CDR2: SGHAT and FQNNGV. The CDR3 runs 15 residues. Here the CDR3 DNA reads TGTGCCAGCAGCTTAGCGAGGTTTAGCACAGATACGCAGTATTTT. Amino acids: CASSLARFSTDTQYF.

This rearrangement joins TRBV27 to TRBJ2-1; the D is unclear. Germline V gives CDR1 MNHEY, CDR2 SMNVEV (reference sequence). CDR3 length equals 13 residues. Trimming cost V 4 bases and J 7 bases, with 11 bases left between them. In nucleotides, the CDR3 is TGTGCCAGCAGTTATAAGGGTGGTAATGAGCAGTTCTTC. It translates to CASSYKGGNEQFF.

This clone is a singleton in its sample. The chain joins TRBV5-1 to TRBJ2-7, with 9 nucleotides matching TRBD2. V dropped 4 bases and J dropped 5; count of bases not matched to a gene: 10. CDR1 and CDR2 (germline): SGHRS, YFSETQ. The CDR3 spans 15 residues. The CDR3 protein is CASSLKPGLANEQYF. The DNA of the CDR3 is TGCGCCAGCAGCCTGAAACCGGGACTAGCAAACGAGCAGTACTTC.